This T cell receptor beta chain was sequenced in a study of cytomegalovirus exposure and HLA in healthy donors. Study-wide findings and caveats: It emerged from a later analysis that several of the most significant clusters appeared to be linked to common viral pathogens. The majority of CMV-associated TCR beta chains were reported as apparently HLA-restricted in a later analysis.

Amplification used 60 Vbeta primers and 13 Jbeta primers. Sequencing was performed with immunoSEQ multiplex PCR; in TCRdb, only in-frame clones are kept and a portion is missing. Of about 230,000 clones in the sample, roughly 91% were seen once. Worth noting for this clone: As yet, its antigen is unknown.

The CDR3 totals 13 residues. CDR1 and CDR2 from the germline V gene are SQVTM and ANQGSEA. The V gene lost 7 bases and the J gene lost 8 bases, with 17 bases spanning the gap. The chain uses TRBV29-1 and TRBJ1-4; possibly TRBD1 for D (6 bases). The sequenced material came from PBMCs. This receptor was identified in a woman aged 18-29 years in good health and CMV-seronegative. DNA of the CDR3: TGCAGCGCGGTACAGGGCCTCGACGAAAAACTGTTTTTT. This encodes CSAVQGLDEKLFF.